This paragraph covers one T cell receptor beta chain sequence. These data belong to a study of cytomegalovirus exposure and HLA in healthy donors. PCR employed 60 Vbeta and 13 Jbeta primers. Profiling relied on immunoSEQ multiplex PCR, and the TCRdb table lists in-frame clones only, not all of them. This table holds 150,000 or so clones, over 65% found once. V lost 6 bases and J lost 2, with 16 bases in between. The CDR3 loop spans 15 amino acids. Germline V gene data show CDR1 as MGHDK and CDR2 as SYGVNS. This TCR came from a man aged 35 to 55 in good health and CMV-seropositive. The chain is built from TRBV25-1 and TRBJ2-5, with D possibly TRBD2 on 6 matching bases. The sample was PBMCs. CDR3: CASSPSGVLQETQYF. The CDR3 DNA is TGTGCCAGCAGCCCCTCGGGGGTTCTGCAAGAGACCCAGTACTTC.